This T cell receptor (beta chain) was sequenced in a study of radiation and T cells in renal cell carcinoma. Looking at the study overall: Nephrectomy followed 15 Gy stereotactic body radiation by 4 weeks.

Indicated time point: baseline pretreatment blood. Indicated treatment: 15 Gy SBRT to primary tumor, nephrectomy 4 weeks later. The germline V gene encodes CDR1 SGHTA and CDR2 FQGNSA. The CDR3 is made up of 13 amino acids. The J segment lost 6 bases and the V segment lost 5 bases, leaving 1 base of the junction unmatched. This clone was counted a few times. Profiling relied on immunoSEQ multiplex PCR, and the TCRdb table lists in-frame clones only, not all of them. The repertoire holds around 160,000 clones, with about 87% as singletons. The clonotype comes from a woman in her 70s with renal cell carcinoma. The sequences come from blood, collected from a patient whose treatment included radiotherapy and nephrectomy. The rearrangement uses TRBV7-2 and TRBJ2-1, with 10 bases that match TRBD1. CDR3 loop: CASSRTGGNEQFF. CDR3 nucleotides: TGTGCCAGCAGCCGGACAGGGGGCAATGAGCAGTTCTTC.